The T cell receptor beta chain described here comes from a study of memory CD4+ T cells and cytomegalovirus serostatus. Study as a whole: Healthy Belgian adult donors included under ten CMV-positive and 24 CMV-negative people.

The protocol was immunoSEQ multiplex PCR, while the TCRdb copy is restricted to in-frame clones and leaves out a portion. Of some 58,000 clones listed, around 77% are singletons. Regarding this clone: Antigen unknown.

Findings and caveats of the study: CMV serostatus prediction reached median AUC around 0.95, or 0.9 with US-trained model. The CMV-associated TCR signature appears largely within the CD4+ memory repertoire.

Looked up from germline, CDR1 is MNHEY and CDR2 is SVGAGI. V lost 5 bases and J lost 1; bases outside the gene matches: 5. The CDR3 has 15 amino acids. The sort gate was single viable CD3+CD4+CD8-CD45RO+ cells for memory CD4+ T cells. Total CD4+ T cells were enriched by CD4 positive selection. The clonotype originates from an adult in good health and CMV-seronegative. Sequenced input: memory CD4+ T cells from blood. The chain combines TRBV6-5 with TRBJ2-3, with 8 bases matching TRBD1. The CDR3 DNA reads TGTGCCAGCAGTCGACAGGGGATCGGCACAGATACGCAGTATTTT. The encoded protein is CASSRQGIGTDTQYF.